These 6 T cell receptor beta chains came from one sample sequenced in a study of blood T cell repertoires in COVID-19. Generated by immunoSEQ multiplex PCR, the TCRdb table keeps only in-frame clones and is missing some. The sample consists of a few hundred thousand clones, approximately 88% of them appearing once. What was sequenced was peripheral blood. These receptors were taken from a woman aged 25 to 39 with COVID-19, enrolled during active disease.

The rearrangement uses TRBV7-9 and TRBJ2-7, with 8 bases lining up with TRBD1. The CDR3 spans 15 residues. With V trimmed by 3 bases and J by 9 bases, 13 bases remained unmatched. Germline V gene data show CDR1 as SEHNR and CDR2 as FQNEAQ (reference sequence). The CDR3: CASSLGRTGRYGQYF. The CDR3 DNA is TGTGCCAGCAGCTTGGGGCGGACAGGGCGATATGGGCAGTACTTC.

This clone was detected a few times. The chain couples TRBV28 to TRBJ2-2; D is possibly TRBD1 (6 bases). CDR1 is MDHEN and CDR2 is SYDVKM in the germline V gene. V lost 7 bases and J lost 4, with 16 bases in between. The CDR3 contains 15 residues. The CDR3 region has the DNA TGTGCCAGCACCGCCGCAGGACAGTTCACCGGGGAGCTGTTTTTT. This gives the protein CASTAAGQFTGELFF.

The chain is built from TRBV7-2 and TRBJ2-5, with 9 bases lining up with TRBD2. The V segment lost 5 bases and the J segment 1 base; nucleotides outside the gene matches: 8. Germline V gene sequence: CDR1 SGHTA, CDR2 FQGNSA. CDR3 length: 16 residues. The CDR3 reads CASSPRVLAGQETQYF. The CDR3 bases are TGTGCCAGCAGCCCCCGGGTACTAGCGGGCCAAGAGACCCAGTACTTC.

The rearrangement uses TRBV7-2 and TRBJ1-6; possible D gene TRBD1, 6 bases. Trimming took off 2 bases at V and 10 bases at J, with 18 bases between the two ends. Germline loops: CDR1 SGHTA, CDR2 FQGNSA. There are 16 residues in the CDR3. CDR3 protein: CASSLLGARGASPLHF. The CDR3 DNA sequence: TGTGCCAGCAGCTTATTAGGTGCCCGGGGGGCCTCACCCCTCCACTTT.

This chain links TRBV6-2 or TRBV6-3 with TRBJ2-7; D is perhaps TRBD1 (5 bases). The germline V gene encodes CDR1 MNHEY and CDR2 SVGEGT. V lost 0 bases to trimming and J lost 4 bases, with 13 bases between them. This CDR3 has 15 residues. CDR3 amino acids: CASSYSKTDPYEQYV. The CDR3 DNA follows: TGTGCCAGCAGTTACTCGAAGACAGACCCATACGAGCAGTACGTC.

The chain employs TRBV6-5 and TRBJ2-5, with TRBD2 identical over 11 bases. The germline gives CDR1 MNHEY, CDR2 SVGAGI. CDR3 length equals 15 residues. V lost 2 bases and J lost 5; bases outside the gene matches: 4. In DNA form, the CDR3 reads TGTGCCAGCAGTTACCCTAGCGGGGGGTCGGAGACCCAGTACTTC. It yields the protein CASSYPSGGSETQYF.